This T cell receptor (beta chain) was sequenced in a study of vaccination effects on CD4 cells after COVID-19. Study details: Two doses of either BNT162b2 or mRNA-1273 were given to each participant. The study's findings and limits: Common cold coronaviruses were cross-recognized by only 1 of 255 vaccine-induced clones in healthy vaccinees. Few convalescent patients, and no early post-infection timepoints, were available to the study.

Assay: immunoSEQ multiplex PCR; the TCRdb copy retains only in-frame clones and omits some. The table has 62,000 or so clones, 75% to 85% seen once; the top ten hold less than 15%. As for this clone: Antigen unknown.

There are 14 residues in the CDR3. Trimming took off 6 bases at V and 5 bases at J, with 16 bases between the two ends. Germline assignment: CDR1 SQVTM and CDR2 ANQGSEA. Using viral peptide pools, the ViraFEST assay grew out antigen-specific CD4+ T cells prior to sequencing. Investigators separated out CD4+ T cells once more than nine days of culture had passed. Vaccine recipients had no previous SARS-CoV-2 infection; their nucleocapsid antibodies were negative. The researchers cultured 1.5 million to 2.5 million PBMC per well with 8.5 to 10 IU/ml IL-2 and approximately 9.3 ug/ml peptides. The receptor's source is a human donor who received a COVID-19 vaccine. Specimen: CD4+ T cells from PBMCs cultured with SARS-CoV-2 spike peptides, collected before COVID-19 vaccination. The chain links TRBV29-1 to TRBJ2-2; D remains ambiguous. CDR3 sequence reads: CSVPMAQGTGELFF. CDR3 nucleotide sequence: TGCAGCGTCCCTATGGCCCAAGGAACCGGGGAGCTGTTTTTT.